Below, one TCR beta chain is given with its context. Its antigen is unknown. In terms of origin and age, donors were healthy Caucasian individuals from Russia aged roughly 6 to 100. For the second PCR, which ran for roughly 7 to 11 cycles, a sample-barcoded 5' primer and a J-beta primer mix were used. Each cDNA molecule was tagged by a template-switch adaptor with 12 random nucleotides. Samples each returned at least 2.5 million CDR3-containing paired-end reads. Each CDR3 protein is one row after TCRdb ran MiXCR on the 5' RACE reads. The profile covers hundreds of thousands of distinct CDR3 sequences, with about 50% appearing a single time and approximately 13% taken by the ten largest. This entry belongs to a study of blood T cells in healthy people across ages. Overall study results and limits: Fewer expanded clones and more diversity marked long-lived versus aged donors.

The CDR3 is 16 residues long. CDR1 and CDR2 (germline): LNHNV, YYDKDF (reference sequence). Trimming cost V 0 bases and J 4 bases, with 15 bases left between them. Sequences were obtained from blood. This sequence originates from a woman older than 75 in good health. The rearrangement links TRBV15 to TRBJ1-2; D is perhaps TRBD1 (6 bases). The CDR3 DNA sequence: TGTGCCACCAGCAGAGATTGGGACACCGGACTCTATGGCTACACCTTC. Translation: CATSRDWDTGLYGYTF.